Listed here are 21 T cell receptor beta chains from one sample, sequenced in a study of Ad26.COV2.S vaccination and SARS-CoV-2 variants. Measured with immunoSEQ multiplex PCR; TCRdb has only the in-frame clones, and not every one. This sample yields 380,000 or so clones, of which 83% are seen a single time; just under 7.5% belongs to the top ten. Treatment given: around 19 received Ad26.COV2.S at low or high dose, single or two shots; roughly 5 received placebo; per-sample allocation not given. Sampling was done on day 63 after the first vaccine or placebo injection. Sequences were derived from peripheral blood, sampled in a trial of Ad26.COV2.S vaccine versus placebo. The receptor source for this set is a person aged 18-65 years who received the Ad26.COV2.S COVID-19 vaccine or a placebo.

V is TRBV30 and J is TRBJ2-2; weak D call: TRBD1 (6 bases). This CDR3 has 15 amino acids. CDR1 and CDR2 from the germline V gene are GTSNPN and SVGIG (reference sequence). The germline V and J ends were trimmed by 2 bases and 1 base, with 11 bases remaining between them. The CDR3 sequence is CAWSIGTLNTGELFF. The CDR3 bases are TGTGCCTGGAGTATCGGGACATTGAACACCGGGGAGCTGTTTTTT.

This rearrangement joins TRBV3-1 (or the pseudogene TRBV3-2) to TRBJ1-3; D is unresolved. In germline, CDR1 is LGHDT, CDR2 YNNKEL (reference sequence). V dropped 2 bases and J dropped 2 bases, with 16 bases sitting between them. This CDR3 comprises 17 residues. The CDR3: CASSQLWWRVTGNTIYF. The CDR3 DNA is TGTGCCAGCAGCCAACTGTGGTGGAGAGTAACTGGAAACACCATATATTTT.

This clone was observed a handful of times. The chain combines TRBV6-1 with TRBJ2-7; D possibly uses TRBD1 or TRBD2 (5 bases each). Germline V lookup: CDR1 MNHNS, CDR2 SASEGT. This CDR3 region has 14 residues. V shed 3 bases and J shed 6 bases, with 15 bases lying between them. CDR3 protein: CASSESGTQAEQYF. CDR3 DNA: TGTGCCAGCAGTGAGTCCGGGACCCAGGCCGAGCAGTACTTC.

The chain is built from TRBV7-3 and TRBJ2-5; the D is unclear. This CDR3 comprises 13 residues. Trimming took 3 bases from V and 1 from J, leaving 6 bases between them. From germline, CDR1 is SGHTA and CDR2 FQGTGA. The CDR3 nucleotides read TGTGCCAGCAGCTTGACCTTCCAAGAGACCCAGTACTTC. It translates to CASSLTFQETQYF.

This clone was observed a handful of times. The rearrangement links TRBV5-1 to TRBJ1-1; tentatively, D is TRBD1 (5 bases). Trimming stripped 1 base from V and 3 bases from J, with 13 bases between. This CDR3 is 15 amino acids long. Germline V gene lookup returns CDR1 SGHRS and CDR2 YFSETQ. The CDR3 DNA is TGCGCCAGCAGCTTGTGGGGGGGTTCGGACACTGAAGCTTTCTTT. It yields the protein CASSLWGGSDTEAFF.

The chain carries TRBV7-3 and TRBJ2-1; 14 bases align to TRBD2. Germline CDR1 is SGHTA and CDR2 is FQGTGA. The CDR3 totals 19 residues. Trimming at V came to 5 bases and at J to 0 bases, leaving 9 bases not matched to a gene. DNA of the CDR3: TGTGCCAGCAGCCCGGGACTAGCGGGAGATCCGAGCTCCTACAATGAGCAGTTCTTC. It yields the protein CASSPGLAGDPSSYNEQFF.

This clone was seen only a few times. V is TRBV6-1 and J is TRBJ1-6; a weak D match, TRBD1 (6 bases). The germline V gene has CDR1 MNHNS and CDR2 SASEGT. There are 14 residues in the CDR3. V lost 1 base and J lost 8, with 9 bases in between. The CDR3 bases are TGTGCCAGCAGTGAAGAACCAGGGGATTCACCCCTCCACTTT. It codes for CASSEEPGDSPLHF.

CDR3 bases: TGTGCCAGCAGCGATCCCTCACGGGGTTCCTACGAGCAGTACTTC. It translates to CASSDPSRGSYEQYF. J is TRBJ2-7 and V is TRBV6-2 or TRBV6-3; D perhaps matches TRBD2 (5 bases). Germline V gives CDR1 MNHEY, CDR2 SVGEGT. Between the trimmed V and J ends, which lost 6 bases and 1 base, there was a span of 16 bases. The CDR3 is 15 residues long.

The chain links TRBV6-6 to TRBJ1-2, with D possibly being TRBD1 (5 bases). Trimming took off 6 bases at V and 6 bases at J, with 8 bases between the two ends. Germline CDR1 reads MNHNY; CDR2 reads SVGAGI (reference sequence). CDR3 length equals 11 residues. Written as DNA, the CDR3 is TGTGCCAGCAGCCGGGGGGATGGCTACACCTTC. Translating it yields CASSRGDGYTF.

With regard to this clone: One end of the junction is discordant with germline, which a read error may explain. The chain carries TRBV7-9 and TRBJ2-7; D remains ambiguous. CDR1 is SEHNR and CDR2 is FQNEAQ in the germline V gene (reference sequence). The CDR3 sequence is 12 residues long. The DNA for the CDR3 is TGTGCCAGCAGCCAGGATCAGGCGTCGGGTGCCTTC. The encoded protein is CASSQDQASGAF.

The chain combines TRBV6-5 with TRBJ2-1, with 10 nucleotides matching TRBD2. CDR1 and CDR2 (germline): MNHEY, SVGAGI. This CDR3 spans 15 amino acids. V shed 7 bases, J shed 0 bases, and the junction held 3 bases outside the gene matches. CDR3 bases: TGTGCCAGCAAACTAGCGGGAAACTCCTACAATGAGCAGTTCTTC. Translating it yields CASKLAGNSYNEQFF.

CDR3 in amino acids: CASSSPLYYEQYF. For the CDR3, the DNA is TGCGCCAGCAGCTCTCCCCTTTACTACGAGCAGTACTTC. V usage is TRBV4-3 and J usage is TRBJ2-7, with D uncertain. V was cut by 5 bases and J by 3 bases, with 11 bases left in between. CDR3 length equals 13 residues. Germline-derived CDR1 and CDR2 are LGHNA and YSLEER.

The V gene is TRBV4-3, the J gene TRBJ2-1; D gene unclear. The V end was cut by 4 bases, the J end by 7 bases, with 14 bases between. Germline loops: CDR1 LGHNA, CDR2 YSLEER. CDR3 length: 14 amino acids. CDR3 residues: CASSPERASNEQFF. In DNA, the CDR3 is TGCGCCAGCAGCCCCGAAAGAGCGTCGAATGAGCAGTTCTTC.

The chain couples TRBV4-2 to TRBJ1-2, with D perhaps matching TRBD1 (5 bases). V lost 0 bases, J lost 4 bases, and 21 bases lay in between. The CDR3 runs to 18 residues. CDR1 and CDR2 (germline): LGHNA, YNFKEQ. The CDR3 DNA sequence: TGTGCCAGCAGCCAAGAGAATCCGTACAGGAGGGGAGGCTATGGCTACACCTTC. It is translated as CASSQENPYRRGGYGYTF.

The chain recombines TRBV4-1 with TRBJ2-2; 8 bases align to TRBD2. With 7 bases clipped from V and 5 bases from J, the junction kept 6 bases outside the gene matches. The germline CDR1 and CDR2 sequences are MGHRA and YSYEKL. The CDR3 contains 14 residues. CDR3 protein: CASNAGGKTGELFF. CDR3 coding DNA: TGCGCCAGCAACGCGGGAGGAAAAACCGGGGAGCTGTTTTTT.

This clone was seen once. The CDR3 region is CASSIIYRGNIQYF. The CDR3 nucleotides are TGTGCCAGCAGCATAATCTACAGGGGAAACATTCAGTACTTC. J is TRBJ2-4 and V is TRBV5-6, with 7 bases identical to TRBD1. The V segment lost 4 bases and the J segment 6 bases; nucleotides outside the gene matches: 7. This CDR3 has 14 residues. Germline V gene lookup returns CDR1 SGHDT and CDR2 YYEEEE.

V is TRBV11-2 and J is TRBJ2-7; 9 bases line up with TRBD1. Germline assignment: CDR1 SGHAT and CDR2 FQNNGV. This CDR3 contains 16 residues. Trimming cost V 0 bases and J 3 bases; bases outside gene matches: 6. The CDR3 loop reads CASSLDRTGGGYEQYF. The CDR3 nucleotides read TGTGCCAGCAGCTTAGATCGAACAGGGGGCGGCTACGAGCAGTACTTC.

The count of this clone is one. The DNA for the CDR3 is TGTGCCAGCAGCCAGGAACAGGGGGCCGGGACCCAGTACTTC. Encoded protein: CASSQEQGAGTQYF. The rearrangement joins TRBV4-2 to TRBJ2-5, with 9 bases matching TRBD1. CDR1 is LGHNA and CDR2 is YNFKEQ in the germline V gene. CDR3 size: 14 residues. V was pared by 3 bases and J by 7 bases, with 6 bases of the junction left unmatched.

In this sample, this clone turned up a few times. The chain's CDR3 is CASSGWDRPNTEAFF. The CDR3 DNA is TGCGCCAGCAGTGGTTGGGACAGACCGAACACTGAAGCTTTCTTT. The chain couples TRBV10-2 to TRBJ1-1, with TRBD1 matching 7 bases. CDR1 is WSHSY, CDR2 SAAADI, per germline. The CDR3 covers 15 residues. The V segment lost 4 bases and the J segment 1 base; nucleotides outside the gene matches: 6.

V usage is TRBV19 and J usage is TRBJ1-3; D not resolved. The CDR3 spans 12 residues. Trimming removed 8 bases at V and 3 bases at J, with 8 bases between. The germline V gene encodes CDR1 LNHDA and CDR2 SQIVND (reference sequence). CDR3 protein: CASEGFGNTIYF. For the CDR3, the DNA is TGTGCCAGTGAAGGTTTTGGAAACACCATATATTTT.

The CDR3 coding sequence is TGCGCCAGCAGCTTGGACCCCGGCTTTAACACTGAAGCTTTCTTT. Translation gives CASSLDPGFNTEAFF. This chain uses TRBV5-1 with TRBJ1-1; D remains ambiguous. Germline lookup yields CDR1 SGHRS and CDR2 YFSETQ. V dropped 0 bases and J dropped 2 bases, with 11 bases sitting between them. CDR3 length: 15 amino acids.